The 20 T cell receptor beta chains below all came from one sample that was sequenced in a study of CD8+ T cells in alopecia areata. Treatment defined: oral pan-JAK inhibitor, 5-10 mg twice daily. Extracted RNA was reverse transcribed, and the resulting cDNA served as sequencing template. The table came from immunoSEQ multiplex PCR; TCRdb's copy has only in-frame clones and leaves some out. The data show hundreds of thousands of clones, roughly 63% seen once. The starting material was CD4+ T cells sorted from blood, obtained at approximately week 51, from a patient treated with tofacitinib. All receptors come from a human donor with alopecia areata.

The CDR3 loop reads CAWSSKMMDTQYF. The CDR3 nucleotides are TGTGCCTGGAGCTCGAAGATGATGGATACGCAGTATTTT. V is TRBV30 and J is TRBJ2-3; D is unclear. This CDR3 comprises 13 residues. V lost 3 bases, J lost 6 bases, and 13 bases lay in between. The germline V gene encodes CDR1 GTSNPN and CDR2 SVGIG (reference sequence).

This clone was recorded a few times. V is TRBV29-1 and J is TRBJ1-1; 7 bases match TRBD1. CDR1 is SQVTM, CDR2 ANQGSEA, per germline. V was pared by 6 bases and J by 2 bases, with 6 bases of the junction left unmatched. There are 13 residues in the CDR3. CDR3 amino acids: CSVHGTANTEAFF. The CDR3 nucleotides read TGCAGCGTCCACGGGACAGCTAACACTGAAGCTTTCTTT.

The V call is TRBV7-2, the J call TRBJ1-6; no clear D gene. The CDR3 is made up of 15 amino acids. Germline assignment: CDR1 SGHTA and CDR2 FQGNSA. The V end was cut by 3 bases, the J end by 9 bases, with 15 bases between. CDR3 residues: CASSLEGRKGSPLHF. The CDR3 DNA is TGTGCCAGCAGCTTGGAAGGTCGCAAAGGTTCACCCCTCCACTTT.

The genes are TRBV20-1 and TRBJ1-1; the D is unclear. Germline V gives CDR1 DFQATT, CDR2 SNEGSKA (reference sequence). This CDR3 comprises 10 residues. Trimming left V 3 bases short and J 7 bases short, with 6 bases between. For the CDR3, the DNA is TGCAGTGCTAGGAGGGTTGAAGCTTTCTTT. It translates to CSARRVEAFF.

This clone was found a few times. The chain has TRBV7-8 and TRBJ2-7, with D possibly TRBD1 on 5 matching bases. The CDR3 runs to 12 residues. The V end lost 5 bases, the J end lost 7 bases, and 12 bases lay between the germline ends. Germline assignment: CDR1 SGHVS and CDR2 FQNEAQ. Here the CDR3 reads CASSLWGGEQYF. The CDR3 DNA reads as TGTGCCAGCAGCCTGTGGGGCGGTGAGCAGTACTTC.

The V call is TRBV7-2, the J call TRBJ2-1; TRBD1 might be the D (5 bases). Germline loops: CDR1 SGHTA, CDR2 FQGNSA. V shed 1 base and J shed 9 bases, with 10 bases lying between them. CDR3 length: 13 residues. CDR3 amino acids: CASSLEGRPEQFF. The CDR3 DNA is TGTGCCAGCAGCTTAGAGGGGCGGCCTGAGCAGTTCTTC. The variable domain in full, completed from reference TRBV7-2 and TRBJ2-1, reads GAGVSQSPSNKVTEKGKDVELRCDPISGHTALYWYRQSLGQGLEFLIYFQGNSAPDKSGLPSDRFSAERTGGSVSTLTIQRTQQEDSAVYLCASSLEGRPEQFFGPGTRLTVL.

Regarding this clone: No DNA is shown, since the ends of the CDR3 on it are uncertain; the CDR3 is the one TCRdb lists. The chain recombines TRBV27 with TRBJ2-7. The CDR3 is made up of 15 amino acids, end residues included. Germline CDR1 MNHEY, CDR2 SMNVEV (reference sequence). The CDR3 sequence is CASSSSMGSLYEQYF.

This chain connects TRBV7-2 to TRBJ1-2; D remains ambiguous. The CDR3 consists of 11 residues. CDR1 and CDR2 (germline): SGHTA, FQGNSA. Trimming shortened V by 7 bases and J by 8 bases, and 11 bases separated the two germline ends. For the CDR3, the DNA is TGTGCCAGCACAACCCTATTCGGCTACACCTTC. The encoded protein is CASTTLFGYTF.

J is TRBJ2-2 and V is TRBV15; tentative D call: TRBD1 (5 bases). Germline assignment: CDR1 LNHNV and CDR2 YYDKDF (reference sequence). This CDR3 has 14 amino acids. V shed 1 base and J shed 8 bases, with 11 bases lying between them. CDR3 nucleotide sequence: TGTGCCACCAGCAGAGTCGTCCAGGGTGGGGAGCTGTTTTTT. Protein product: CATSRVVQGGELFF.

The V call is TRBV11-2, the J call TRBJ2-5; D may be TRBD1 (5 bases). There are 12 residues in the CDR3. Between the trimmed V and J ends, which lost 3 bases and 5 bases, there was a span of 7 bases. CDR1 and CDR2 (germline): SGHAT, FQNNGV. DNA for the CDR3: TGTGCCAGCAGCTTTTACAGGGAGACCCAGTACTTC. Protein sequence: CASSFYRETQYF.

In the case of this clone: A clone one base away is much larger, so this may be a read error. This chain links TRBV6-5 with TRBJ2-3; either TRBD1 or TRBD2 may supply D (5 bases each). V dropped 8 bases and J dropped 0 bases, with 6 bases sitting between them. This CDR3 has 12 amino acids. The germline V gene has CDR1 MNHEY and CDR2 SVGAGI. DNA of the CDR3: TGTGCCAGCGGGGACAGCACAGATACGCAGTATTTT. Amino acid sequence: CASGDSTDTQYF.

This chain joins TRBV29-1 and TRBJ1-1, with 10 bases lining up with TRBD1. CDR3 length equals 15 residues. Per the germline V gene, CDR1 is SQVTM and CDR2 is ANQGSEA. J lost 0 bases, V lost 6 bases, and 7 bases had no gene match. CDR3 amino acids: CSVLRQGALNTEAFF. CDR3 DNA sequence: TGCAGCGTCCTTAGACAGGGGGCCCTGAACACTGAAGCTTTCTTT. The variable domain in full, with the rest retrieved from reference TRBV29-1 and TRBJ1-1, is SAVISQKPSRDICQRGTSLTIQCQVDSQVTMMFWYRQQPGQSLTLIATANQGSEATYESGFVIDKFPISRPNLTFSTLTVSNMSPEDSSIYLCSVLRQGALNTEAFFGQGTRLTVV.

This clone occurred once. The chain joins TRBV13 to TRBJ1-2; weak D call: TRBD1 (5 bases). This CDR3 region has 13 residues. The ends were cut back, 2 bases at V and 7 bases at J, with 11 bases in the middle. Per germline, CDR1 PRHDT and CDR2 FYEKMQ (reference sequence). CDR3 bases: TGTGCCAGCAGCTTACAGGGAAATCCTGGCTACACCTTC. It specifies CASSLQGNPGYTF.

The genes are TRBV14 and TRBJ2-1; possibly TRBD2 for D (5 bases). The CDR3 loop spans 14 amino acids. V lost 4 bases and J lost 6, with 13 bases in between. CDR1 is SGHDN and CDR2 is FVKESK in the germline V gene. CDR3 sequence: CASSPARGFNEQFF. Written as DNA, the CDR3 is TGTGCCAGCAGCCCGGCCAGAGGGTTCAATGAGCAGTTCTTC.

The gene calls are TRBV27 and TRBJ1-2; unclear D gene. Trimming left V 9 bases short and J 4 bases short, with 9 bases between. This CDR3 region has 11 residues. CDR1 is MNHEY, CDR2 SMNVEV, per germline (reference sequence). The CDR3, as DNA: TGTGCCAGAATACAGCCCTATGGCTACACCTTC. It codes for CARIQPYGYTF.

The chain links TRBV7-9 to TRBJ1-1; D possibly corresponds to TRBD1 (5 bases). The length of the CDR3 is 14 residues. The germline gives CDR1 SEHNR, CDR2 FQNEAQ (reference sequence). V dropped 2 bases and J dropped 5 bases, with 12 bases sitting between them. The CDR3 loop reads CASSLRQIRTEAFF. As DNA, the CDR3 is TGTGCCAGCAGCTTACGACAGATCAGGACTGAAGCTTTCTTT.

The chain has TRBV29-1 and TRBJ2-7; 9 bases agree with TRBD1. The J segment lost 0 bases and the V segment lost 5 bases, leaving 5 bases of the junction unmatched. CDR1 is SQVTM, CDR2 ANQGSEA, per germline. The CDR3 runs 14 residues. Written as DNA, the CDR3 is TGCAGCGTTAGGGGACAGGGAATCTCCTACGAGCAGTACTTC. It encodes CSVRGQGISYEQYF.

There are a few counts of this clone. The rearrangement links TRBV6-5 to TRBJ2-7; unclear D gene. This CDR3 is built from 13 residues. The V and J ends lost 0 bases and 6 bases respectively, with 9 bases between them. Per the germline V gene, CDR1 is MNHEY and CDR2 is SVGAGI. The CDR3 reads CASSYSSRVEQYF. CDR3 sequence (DNA): TGTGCCAGCAGTTACTCCAGCCGGGTCGAGCAGTACTTC.

The chain couples TRBV6-6 to TRBJ2-5, with D maybe TRBD2 (5 bases). This CDR3 has 12 amino acids. V shed 5 bases and J shed 5 bases, with 9 bases lying between them. Looked up from germline, CDR1 is MNHNY and CDR2 is SVGAGI (reference sequence). The CDR3 sequence is CASSPLGETQYF. CDR3 DNA: TGTGCCAGCAGTCCACTAGGGGAGACCCAGTACTTC.

The chain is built from TRBV14 and TRBJ1-5; tentative D call: TRBD1 (5 bases). Germline V gives CDR1 SGHDN, CDR2 FVKESK. CDR3 length: 12 amino acids. The V end was cut by 4 bases, the J end by 9 bases, with 10 bases between. CDR3 nucleotide sequence: TGTGCCAGCAGCCCTCCCGGGGGGCCCCAGCATTTT. Translation gives CASSPPGGPQHF. Full variable domain (rest looked up from reference TRBV14 and TRBJ1-5): EAGVTQFPSHSVIEKGQTVTLRCDPISGHDNLYWYRRVMGKEIKFLLHFVKESKQDESGMPNNRFLAERTGGTYSTLKVQPAELEDSGVYFCASSPPGGPQHFGDGTRLSIL.